A single sample is the source of the 21 T cell receptor beta chains below, sequenced in a study of T cell clones after liver transplantation. The method was immunoSEQ multiplex PCR; TCRdb's version includes in-frame clones alone and lacks a portion of them. The sample has tens of thousands of clones, roughly 80% seen once. The sequenced sample was CD4+ T cells from blood, obtained 12 months after liver transplant. The source is a human patient who received a liver transplant. Some of the T cells may derive from the graft donor.

The chain links TRBV6-5 to TRBJ2-7, with 9 positions matching TRBD2. J gave up 2 bases and V 4 bases, and 6 bases lay outside the gene matches. Germline V lookup: CDR1 MNHEY, CDR2 SVGAGI. This CDR3 is built from 15 residues. As DNA, the CDR3 is TGTGCCAGCAGTTCCGCGGGGGGGGGAGCCTACGAGCAGTACTTC. Translating it yields CASSSAGGGAYEQYF.

This clone was picked up one time. The rearrangement links TRBV6-6 to TRBJ1-2; D ambiguous. Trimming removed 2 bases at V and 2 bases at J, with 9 bases between. The V gene's germline CDR1 is MNHNY and CDR2 SVGAGI (reference sequence). The CDR3 runs 14 residues. In DNA form, the CDR3 reads TGTGCCAGCAGTTACGACATTGAGAACTATGGCTACACCTTC. Its translation: CASSYDIENYGYTF.

The chain uses TRBV2 and TRBJ2-3; 15 bases fit TRBD2. This CDR3 region has 17 residues. In germline, CDR1 is SNHLY, CDR2 FYNNEI. With 6 bases clipped from V and 2 bases from J, the junction kept 6 bases outside the gene matches. The CDR3: CASRAGTSGRYTDTQYF. DNA of the CDR3: TGTGCCAGCAGAGCCGGGACTAGCGGGAGGTACACAGATACGCAGTATTTT.

The V and J genes are TRBV7-9 and TRBJ2-7; 7 positions match TRBD2. The CDR3 is 14 amino acids. V was pared by 5 bases and J by 6 bases, with 10 bases of the junction left unmatched. CDR1 is SEHNR, CDR2 FQNEAQ, per germline (reference sequence). The CDR3 protein is CASSTGGGSGEQYF. Written as DNA, the CDR3 is TGTGCCAGCAGCACTGGGGGGGGATCCGGCGAGCAGTACTTC.

Here the CDR3 DNA reads TGCGCCAGCAGCCAAGGGATATCCCAGGTTGCCTACAATGAGCAGTTCTTC. Encoded protein: CASSQGISQVAYNEQFF. This chain uses TRBV4-3 with TRBJ2-1; D is undetermined. Per the germline V gene, CDR1 is LGHNA and CDR2 is YSLEER. V was clipped by 1 base and J by 2 bases, with 15 bases between them. The length of the CDR3 is 17 residues.

The rearrangement links TRBV18 to TRBJ1-1, with 8 bases matching TRBD1. Germline CDR1 reads KGHSH; CDR2 reads LQKENI. This CDR3 region has 16 residues. V dropped 6 bases and J dropped 1; count of bases not matched to a gene: 10. The CDR3 DNA is TGTGCCAGCTCTCGAAAACCCGGGACAGGGAACACTGAAGCTTTCTTT. It yields the protein CASSRKPGTGNTEAFF.

The V call is TRBV6-1, the J call TRBJ1-2; D possibly corresponds to TRBD1 (5 bases). Trimming took off 6 bases at V and 4 bases at J, with 9 bases between the two ends. Germline V gene lookup returns CDR1 MNHNS and CDR2 SASEGT. The CDR3 has 12 residues. The DNA of the CDR3 is TGTGCCAGCAGGTCACAGGCCTATGGCTACACCTTC. Translated: CASRSQAYGYTF.

J is TRBJ1-5 and V is TRBV29-1, with TRBD1 matching over 7 bases. Unmatched junction bases numbered 9, after V lost 4 bases and J lost 6 bases. The V gene's germline CDR1 is SQVTM and CDR2 ANQGSEA. CDR3 length equals 14 residues. As DNA, the CDR3 is TGCAGCGTTGGGGACAGATACGACGCTCAGCCCCAGCATTTT. Translated: CSVGDRYDAQPQHF.

The chain combines TRBV7-9 with TRBJ2-7; 10 bases fit TRBD1. The germline V gene encodes CDR1 SEHNR and CDR2 FQNEAQ (reference sequence). The CDR3 extends over 16 amino acids. V lost 5 bases, J lost 3 bases, and 10 bases stayed unmatched. DNA of the CDR3: TGTGCCAGCAGCCCACCGGGACAGGGGTTAAACTACGAGCAGTACTTC. It specifies CASSPPGQGLNYEQYF.

The chain is built from TRBV6-4 and TRBJ2-1; D gene uncertain. V lost 5 bases, J lost 6 bases, and 17 bases lay in between. This CDR3 region has 15 residues. CDR1 is MRHNA and CDR2 is SNTAGT in the germline V gene. CDR3 residues: CASSIEFRAGNEQFF. DNA for the CDR3: TGTGCCAGCAGTATCGAATTCCGGGCCGGCAATGAGCAGTTCTTC.

CDR3 nucleotides: TGTGCCAGCTCACCATCTACATCAAATAGCAATCAGCCCCAGCATTTT. Protein sequence: CASSPSTSNSNQPQHF. The rearrangement joins TRBV18 to TRBJ1-5, with D hard to call. Germline loops: CDR1 KGHSH, CDR2 LQKENI. The CDR3 is 16 residues long. Trimming shortened V by 2 bases and J by 0 bases, and 11 bases separated the two germline ends.

The chain uses TRBV2 and TRBJ2-7; perhaps TRBD2 as D (6 bases). The CDR3 has 16 residues. V was pared by 3 bases and J by 3 bases, with 18 bases between. Germline CDR1 and CDR2: SNHLY and FYNNEI. This chain's CDR3 is CASSEGMAGRLYEQYF. Written as DNA, the CDR3 is TGTGCCAGCAGTGAGGGTATGGCGGGACGGCTCTACGAGCAGTACTTC.

The table lists this clone with a few counts. J is TRBJ1-1 and V is TRBV2; D is possibly TRBD1 (6 bases). Per germline, CDR1 SNHLY and CDR2 FYNNEI. CDR3 length equals 13 residues. Trimming pared 5 bases from V and 1 base from J, leaving 8 bases between. The CDR3 DNA follows: TGTGCCAGCAGTCAGACAGGGAACACTGAAGCTTTCTTT. Translating gives CASSQTGNTEAFF.

The chain has TRBV5-6 and TRBJ2-7; D unresolved. Germline-derived CDR1 and CDR2 are SGHDT and YYEEEE. CDR3 length: 14 residues. Trimming took off 1 base at V and 0 bases at J, with 8 bases between the two ends. CDR3 in amino acids: CASSLLRSSYEQYF. DNA of the CDR3: TGTGCCAGCAGCTTGTTGCGGAGCTCCTACGAGCAGTACTTC.

The chain combines TRBV29-1 with TRBJ2-3, with a tentative D call TRBD2 (6 bases). In germline, CDR1 is SQVTM, CDR2 ANQGSEA. This CDR3 is 14 amino acids long. V was shortened by 2 bases and J by 2 bases, with 11 bases between the two germline ends. The CDR3 DNA follows: TGCAGCGTTGAACCTAGCGCCCTCACAGATACGCAGTATTTT. This sequence encodes CSVEPSALTDTQYF.

The chain is built from TRBV19 and TRBJ2-3, with 8 bases that match TRBD1. Germline CDR1 is LNHDA and CDR2 is SQIVND (reference sequence). The CDR3 totals 15 residues. V was pared by 3 bases and J by 6 bases, with 8 bases of the junction left unmatched. The CDR3 nucleotides are TGTGCCAGTAGTATTAAAGGACAGGGCTGGGATACGCAGTATTTT. Translation: CASSIKGQGWDTQYF. Filled out from reference TRBV19 and TRBJ2-3, the complete variable domain reads DGGITQSPKYLFRKEGQNVTLSCEQNLNHDAMYWYRQDPGQGLRLIYYSQIVNDFQKGDIAEGYSVSREKKESFPLTVTSAQKNPTAFYLCASSIKGQGWDTQYFGPGTRLTVL.

This clone occurred once. The CDR3 bases are TGCGCCAGCAGCTTGTACGGGAGTAGGGACACTGAAGCTTTCTTT. It specifies CASSLYGSRDTEAFF. The V call is TRBV5-1, the J call TRBJ1-1; D unresolved. The germline gives CDR1 SGHRS, CDR2 YFSETQ. Trimming took off 1 base at V and 3 bases at J, with 13 bases between the two ends. CDR3 length: 15 amino acids. Filled out from reference TRBV5-1 and TRBJ1-1, the complete variable domain reads KAGVTQTPRYLIKTRGQQVTLSCSPISGHRSVSWYQQTPGQGLQFLFEYFSETQRNKGNFPGRFSGRQFSNSRSEMNVSTLELGDSALYLCASSLYGSRDTEAFFGQGTRLTVV.

This clone was observed a few times. The gene calls are TRBV30 and TRBJ1-5, with D perhaps matching TRBD1 (5 bases). V gave up 2 bases and J gave up 4 bases, with 9 bases separating them. CDR1 is GTSNPN, CDR2 SVGIG, per germline (reference sequence). CDR3 length: 13 residues. In DNA form, the CDR3 reads TGTGCCTGGAGTCCAGGGATGAATCAGCCCCAGCATTTT. It encodes CAWSPGMNQPQHF.

CDR3 DNA sequence: TGTGCCAGCAGCCCTATCGGACTAGCGGGAGGAAGTTACGAGCAGTACTTC. It specifies CASSPIGLAGGSYEQYF. This chain links TRBV14 with TRBJ2-7; 14 bases are a match to TRBD2. The CDR3 sequence is 17 residues long. The V segment lost 4 bases and the J segment 4 bases; nucleotides outside the gene matches: 9. CDR1 is SGHDN, CDR2 FVKESK, per germline.

The rearrangement links TRBV5-6 to TRBJ2-3; the D gene is possibly TRBD2 (5 bases). This CDR3 comprises 15 residues. Germline CDR1 SGHDT, CDR2 YYEEEE. Trimming shortened V by 2 bases and J by 1 base, and 11 bases separated the two germline ends. The CDR3 region has the DNA TGTGCCAGCAGCTTAGCGGTGAGGGGCACAGATACGCAGTATTTT. This codes for CASSLAVRGTDTQYF.

This clone was counted once. The V gene is TRBV18, the J gene TRBJ1-2; 7 nucleotides agree with TRBD1. The CDR3 has 18 amino acids. CDR1 and CDR2 (germline): KGHSH, LQKENI. Germline trimming cut 2 bases from V and 1 base from J; bases unmatched to any gene: 13. The CDR3 DNA sequence: TGTGCCAGCTCACCAAGACAGGCAGGGGGTTCCGTTAACTATGGCTACACCTTC. Protein: CASSPRQAGGSVNYGYTF. Together with reference TRBV18 and TRBJ1-2, the CDR3 gives the full variable domain: NAGVMQNPRHLVRRRGQEARLRCSPMKGHSHVYWYRQLPEEGLKFMVYLQKENIIDESGMPKERFSAEFPKEGPSILRIQQVVRGDSAAYFCASSPRQAGGSVNYGYTFGSGTRLTVV.